This T cell receptor beta chain was sequenced for a study of OX40 agonist ivuxolimab in advanced cancers. On the study more broadly: The treatment was a fully human IgG2 OX40 agonist, ivuxolimab. While on treatment, patients had intravenous ivuxolimab at 0.01 to 10 mg/kg every 2 weeks. Study observations and caveats: Expanded clones were, on average, more numerous among CD8+ T cells than CD4+. No antigen was identified for the clonally expanded peripheral T cells.

The table came from immunoSEQ multiplex PCR; TCRdb's copy has only in-frame clones and leaves some out. Among tens of thousands of clones, 80% to 90% were seen once, and the ten largest hold roughly a tenth. The V end was cut by 0 bases, the J end by 5 bases, with 7 bases between. Germline values: CDR1 ENHRY, CDR2 SYGVKD. CDR3 length: 13 residues. Notes on this clone: Its antigen is still unknown.

The starting material was CD4+ or CD8+ T cells sorted from blood, obtained in a trial of the OX40 agonist ivuxolimab. This receptor was taken from an adult with an advanced solid tumor such as melanoma, head and neck, liver or kidney cancer. The rearrangement uses TRBV10-3 and TRBJ2-5; no clear D gene. This CDR3 is CAISESTRETQYF. CDR3 sequence (DNA): TGTGCCATCAGTGAGTCGACTCGGGAGACCCAGTACTTC.